Presented here are 25 T cell receptor beta chains from one specimen sequenced in a study of Graves' ophthalmopathy and Graves' hyperthyroidism. Scientists amplified the TCR beta CDR3 regions from RNA transcripts. HTBI primers were used in a first-round RT-PCR, which preceded a second-round multiplex PCR. One entry per CDR3 protein, called by TCRdb with MiXCR from the multiplex PCR reads. The table lists hundreds of thousands of distinct CDR3 sequences, over 15% of them singletons, with roughly 7% in the top ten. Sequencing input: peripheral blood. These receptors all stem from a woman between 18 and 29 years old with stable Graves' hyperthyroidism.

The chain joins TRBV20-1 to TRBJ2-5, with D hard to call. In germline, CDR1 is DFQATT, CDR2 SNEGSKA (reference sequence). Trimming shortened V by 1 base and J by 3 bases, and 9 bases separated the two germline ends. The length of the CDR3 is 13 residues. For the CDR3, the DNA is TGCAGTGCTAGAGTTTCCAGAGAAGAGACCCAGTACTTC. It translates to CSARVSREETQYF.

This clonotype showed up many times. This chain uses TRBV5-1 with TRBJ2-7; D is unresolved. The CDR3 loop spans 13 amino acids. V lost 4 bases and J lost 5, with 13 bases in between. Germline V gives CDR1 SGHRS, CDR2 YFSETQ. The CDR3 region has the DNA TGCGCCAGCAGCGCTACCAATCGAGACGAGCAGTACTTC. Its protein product is CASSATNRDEQYF.

This chain uses TRBV11-2 with TRBJ1-1; D unclear. CDR1 is SGHAT and CDR2 is FQNNGV in the germline V gene. The CDR3 consists of 13 residues. Trimming pared 5 bases from V and 4 bases from J, leaving 11 bases between. CDR3 in DNA: TGTGCCAGCAGCCTCCGGACTACCACTGAAGCTTTCTTT. Translation gives CASSLRTTTEAFF.

The chain is built from TRBV20-1 and TRBJ2-5; tentatively, D is TRBD1 or TRBD2 (5 bases each). The CDR3 is 13 amino acids. V gave up 6 bases and J gave up 1 base, with 12 bases separating them. Germline V lookup: CDR1 DFQATT, CDR2 SNEGSKA (reference sequence). The CDR3 spells CSAIPGTQETQYF. The CDR3 DNA sequence: TGCAGTGCGATCCCCGGGACCCAAGAGACCCAGTACTTC.

The chain uses TRBV6-1 and TRBJ1-3; 7 nucleotides line up with TRBD1. The CDR3 runs to 17 residues. In germline, CDR1 is MNHNS, CDR2 SASEGT. J was trimmed by 0 bases and V by 5 bases; bases with no gene match: 10. For the CDR3, the DNA is TGTGCCAGCAGTCCCCCACAGGGGCCCCGCTCTGGAAACACCATATATTTT. Encoded protein: CASSPPQGPRSGNTIYF.

The table lists this clonotype with many counts. V is TRBV12-3 or TRBV12-4 and J is TRBJ2-7, with D perhaps TRBD2 (6 bases). The CDR3 is 15 amino acids. The V end lost 3 bases, the J end lost 5 bases, and 17 bases lay between the germline ends. The CDR3 nucleotides are TGTGCCAGCAGTTTTGTTGGAACGGGAGAACACGAGCAGTACTTC. This encodes CASSFVGTGEHEQYF.

Many counts were recorded for this clonotype. This chain links TRBV6-2 or TRBV6-3 with TRBJ2-6; a possible D gene is TRBD2 (6 bases). The CDR3 totals 17 residues. Between the trimmed V and J ends, which lost 2 bases and 3 bases, there was a span of 14 bases. Germline CDR1 MNHEY, CDR2 SVGEGT. CDR3 amino acids: CASSYAQGLLGANVLTF. CDR3 DNA: TGTGCCAGCAGTTACGCGCAGGGACTTCTTGGGGCCAACGTCCTGACTTTC.

The sample holds many counts of this clonotype. The chain links TRBV29-1 to TRBJ2-2; D gene ambiguous. Trimming cost V 2 bases and J 1 base, with 11 bases left between them. Germline CDR1 SQVTM, CDR2 ANQGSEA. This CDR3 contains 15 residues. This CDR3 reads CSVESGRLNTGELFF. The CDR3 bases are TGCAGCGTTGAATCCGGCAGGTTGAACACCGGGGAGCTGTTTTTT.

V gene TRBV6-1 combines with J gene TRBJ2-7; D possibly matches TRBD1 or TRBD2 (5 bases each). Germline V gene data show CDR1 as MNHNS and CDR2 as SASEGT. Trimming pared 5 bases from V and 3 bases from J, leaving 14 bases between. This CDR3 comprises 14 residues. For the CDR3, the DNA is TGTGCCAGCAGTCCCCGGGACGAACTCTACGAGCAGTACTTC. This codes for CASSPRDELYEQYF.

This clonotype was counted at least ten times. The chain combines TRBV6-1 with TRBJ2-2, with 11 bases lining up with TRBD1. The germline gives CDR1 MNHNS, CDR2 SASEGT. V was clipped by 7 bases and J by 13 bases; unmatched bases: 5. CDR3 length: 12 amino acids. This chain's CDR3 is CASTEDRGRLFF. CDR3 nucleotides: TGTGCCAGCACCGAGGACAGGGGGCGGCTGTTTTTT.

The rearrangement links TRBV5-5 to TRBJ2-7, with D perhaps assigned TRBD1 or TRBD2 (5 bases each). The CDR3 is made up of 15 amino acids. V was trimmed by 5 bases and J by 7 bases, leaving 22 bases between them. Per germline, CDR1 SGHKS and CDR2 YYEKEE (reference sequence). CDR3 sequence (DNA): TGTGCCAGCAGTTACCGGGAAGGGGCTTGGAGGGAGCAGTACTTC. Translating it yields CASSYREGAWREQYF.

In its sample, this clonotype was seen many times. The chain carries TRBV7-2 and TRBJ1-6; a possible D gene is TRBD1 (6 bases). The germline V gene encodes CDR1 SGHTA and CDR2 FQGNSA. Trimming removed 4 bases from V and 5 bases from J, with 12 bases in between. The CDR3 runs to 15 residues. In nucleotides, the CDR3 is TGTGCCAGCAGCTCACCGGGACAAAATAATTCACCCCTCCACTTT. Translating gives CASSSPGQNNSPLHF.

The chain links TRBV19 to TRBJ1-1, with a possible D match to TRBD1 (5 bases). CDR1 is LNHDA and CDR2 is SQIVND in the germline V gene (reference sequence). The germline V and J ends were trimmed by 4 bases and 0 bases, with 12 bases remaining between them. The CDR3 spans 15 residues. As DNA, the CDR3 is TGTGCCAGTAGTAGTTTGGGGCCGTTGAACACTGAAGCTTTCTTT. It codes for CASSSLGPLNTEAFF.

This clonotype has ten or more counts. The genes are TRBV12-3 or TRBV12-4 and TRBJ1-1; a weak D match, TRBD1 (5 bases). The CDR3 length is 13 residues. V was pared by 5 bases and J by 9 bases, with 16 bases between. CDR3 protein: CASSVRQQAKAFF. The CDR3 DNA reads as TGTGCCAGCAGTGTAAGACAGCAGGCGAAAGCTTTCTTT.

In this sample, this clonotype turned up many times. V and J are TRBV10-3 and TRBJ2-2, with D perhaps given as TRBD1 or TRBD2 (5 bases each). Germline lookup yields CDR1 ENHRY and CDR2 SYGVKD. V was pared by 8 bases and J by 5 bases, with 21 bases between. The CDR3 is 16 residues long. CDR3 bases: TGTGCCATCCGGGATGGGGGTAACAGCCTAACCGGGGAGCTGTTTTTT. Translation: CAIRDGGNSLTGELFF.

This clonotype was seen repeatedly, ten times or more. V gene TRBV5-1 combines with J gene TRBJ2-2; D might be TRBD1 (5 bases). Trimming removed 6 bases from V and 1 base from J, with 10 bases in between. CDR3 length: 14 amino acids. Germline CDR1 reads SGHRS; CDR2 reads YFSETQ. The CDR3 nucleotides are TGCGCCAGCAAAAGGGGCCGGAACACCGGGGAGCTGTTTTTT. Its protein product is CASKRGRNTGELFF.

In this sample, this clonotype turned up many times. J is TRBJ2-7 and V is TRBV6-5; 8 nucleotides align to TRBD1. V gave up 3 bases and J gave up 2 bases; unmatched junction bases: 3. The germline gives CDR1 MNHEY, CDR2 SVGAGI. This CDR3 is 14 amino acids long. CDR3 protein: CASSYAGGPYEQYF. The DNA of the CDR3 is TGTGCCAGCAGTTATGCAGGGGGCCCCTACGAGCAGTACTTC.

This clonotype was observed many times. This chain uses TRBV5-1 with TRBJ2-7; 8 bases align to TRBD1. Germline CDR1 reads SGHRS; CDR2 reads YFSETQ. V gave up 5 bases and J gave up 1 base; unmatched junction bases: 11. The CDR3 runs to 16 residues. CDR3 DNA sequence: TGCGCCAGCAGTTATTCAGGGGGCGCGATATCCTACGAGCAGTACTTC. Translation: CASSYSGGAISYEQYF.

This clonotype was found a few times. The chain recombines TRBV3-1 with TRBJ2-6; D is ambiguous. The CDR3 extends over 16 amino acids. Germline V gives CDR1 LGHDT, CDR2 YNNKEL (reference sequence). V was pared by 3 bases and J by 1 base, with 10 bases between. The CDR3, as DNA: TGTGCCAGCAGCCAGACGGACGGGTCTGGGGCCAACGTCCTGACTTTC. Its protein product is CASSQTDGSGANVLTF.

This clonotype was counted many times. The V call is TRBV6-1, the J call TRBJ1-2; tentative D call: TRBD1 (5 bases). V was trimmed by 5 bases and J by 9 bases, leaving 13 bases between them. This CDR3 comprises 12 residues. Per germline, CDR1 MNHNS and CDR2 SASEGT. The CDR3 loop is CASSLREIRYTF. CDR3 sequence (DNA): TGTGCCAGCAGTCTCAGGGAGATTCGCTACACCTTC.

The table lists this clonotype with many counts. This sequence joins TRBV20-1 and TRBJ2-7; D might be TRBD1 (6 bases). Germline loops: CDR1 DFQATT, CDR2 SNEGSKA (reference sequence). This CDR3 spans 12 amino acids. Trimming removed 0 bases from V and 3 bases from J, with 6 bases in between. The CDR3 sequence: CSARDRGYEQYF. The CDR3, as DNA: TGCAGTGCTAGAGACAGGGGCTACGAGCAGTACTTC.

This clonotype showed up many times. The chain has TRBV12-3 or TRBV12-4 and TRBJ1-5; TRBD1 agrees at 7 bases. V was clipped by 5 bases and J by 4 bases; unmatched bases: 2. The CDR3 totals 13 residues. CDR3 sequence reads: CASSRDRNQPQHF. CDR3 nucleotide sequence: TGTGCCAGCAGTAGGGACAGAAATCAGCCCCAGCATTTT.

This clonotype was picked up many times. The CDR3 protein is CASSLALPVQDGYTF. The CDR3 DNA is TGTGCCAGCAGTTTAGCGCTTCCGGTGCAGGATGGCTACACCTTC. V usage is TRBV12-3 or TRBV12-4 and J usage is TRBJ1-2; D unclear. V was trimmed by 0 bases and J by 6 bases, leaving 14 bases between them. The CDR3 is made up of 15 amino acids.

Turning to this clonotype: Since the CDR3 does not end with the conserved phenylalanine or tryptophan, this likely comes from a read error. The limits of the CDR3 on the DNA are not certain, so only TCRdb's listed CDR3 is given. J is TRBJ2-2 and V is TRBV4-1; TRBD1, the D gene given by the table, was not confirmed from the DNA. The CDR3 comprises 16 residues, both ends counted. Germline-derived CDR1 and CDR2 are MGHRA and YSYEKL. The chain's CDR3 is CASSQVGRGNTGELCL.

The chain is built from TRBV4-3 and TRBJ1-2; a weak D match, TRBD1 (6 bases). The V gene lost 0 bases and the J gene lost 5 bases, with 13 bases spanning the gap. This CDR3 is built from 15 residues. Germline V CDR1 and CDR2: LGHNA, YSLEER. The CDR3 region is CASSQERGADYGYTF. The CDR3, as DNA: TGCGCCAGCAGCCAAGAGAGGGGGGCCGATTATGGCTACACCTTC.